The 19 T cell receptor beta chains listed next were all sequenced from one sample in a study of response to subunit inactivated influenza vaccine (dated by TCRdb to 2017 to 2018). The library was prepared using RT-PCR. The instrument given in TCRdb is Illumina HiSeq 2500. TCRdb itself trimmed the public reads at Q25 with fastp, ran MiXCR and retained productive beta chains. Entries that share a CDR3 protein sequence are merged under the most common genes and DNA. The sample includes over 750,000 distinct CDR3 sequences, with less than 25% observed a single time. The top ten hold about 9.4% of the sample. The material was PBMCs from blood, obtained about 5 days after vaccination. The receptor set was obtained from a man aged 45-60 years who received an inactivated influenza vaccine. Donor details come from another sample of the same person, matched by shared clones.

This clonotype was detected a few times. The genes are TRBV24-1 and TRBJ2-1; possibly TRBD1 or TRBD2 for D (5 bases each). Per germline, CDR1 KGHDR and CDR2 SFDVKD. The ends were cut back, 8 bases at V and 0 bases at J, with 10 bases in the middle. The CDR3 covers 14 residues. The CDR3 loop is CATKWGFSYNEQFF. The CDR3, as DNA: TGTGCCACCAAGTGGGGGTTCTCCTACAATGAGCAGTTCTTC.

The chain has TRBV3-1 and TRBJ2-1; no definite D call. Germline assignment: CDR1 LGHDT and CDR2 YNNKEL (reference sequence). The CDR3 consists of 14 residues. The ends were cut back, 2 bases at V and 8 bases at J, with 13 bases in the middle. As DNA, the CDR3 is TGTGCCAGCAGCCAACCTGACCCCAGCGATGAGCAGTTCTTC. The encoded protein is CASSQPDPSDEQFF.

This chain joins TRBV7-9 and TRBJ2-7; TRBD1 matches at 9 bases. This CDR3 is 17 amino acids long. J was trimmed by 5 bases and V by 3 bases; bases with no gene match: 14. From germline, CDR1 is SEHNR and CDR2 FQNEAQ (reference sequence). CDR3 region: CASSLGVGTGRHDEQYF. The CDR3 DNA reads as TGTGCCAGCAGCTTGGGGGTCGGGACAGGGCGTCACGACGAGCAGTACTTC.

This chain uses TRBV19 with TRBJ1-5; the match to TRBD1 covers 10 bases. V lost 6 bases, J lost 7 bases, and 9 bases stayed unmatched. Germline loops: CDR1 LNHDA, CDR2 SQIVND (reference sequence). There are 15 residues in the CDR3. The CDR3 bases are TGTGCCAGTAGATCCGGGACAGGGGAAGGGCAGCCCCAGCATTTT. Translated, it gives CASRSGTGEGQPQHF.

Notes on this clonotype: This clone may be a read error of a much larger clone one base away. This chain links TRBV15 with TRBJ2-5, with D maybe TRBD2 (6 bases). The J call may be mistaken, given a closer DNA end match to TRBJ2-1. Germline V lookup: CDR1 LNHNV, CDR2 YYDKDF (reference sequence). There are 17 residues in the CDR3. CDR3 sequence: CATSRDYPLATQETQFF. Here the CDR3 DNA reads TGTGCCACCAGCAGAGATTACCCCCTAGCGACCCAAGAGACCCAGTTCTTC.

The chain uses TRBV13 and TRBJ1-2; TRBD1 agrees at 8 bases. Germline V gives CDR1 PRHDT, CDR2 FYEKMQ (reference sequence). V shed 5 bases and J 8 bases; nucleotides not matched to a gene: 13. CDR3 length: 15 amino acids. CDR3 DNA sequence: TGTGCCAGCAGCCTACAGGGACAGGCCCTCGGAGGCTACACCTTC. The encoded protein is CASSLQGQALGGYTF.

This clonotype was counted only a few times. CDR3 protein: CASSTRQGEKTQYF. The CDR3 DNA follows: TGTGCCAGCAGCACGCGACAGGGTGAAAAGACCCAGTACTTC. V usage is TRBV7-2 and J usage is TRBJ2-5; 7 nucleotides line up with TRBD1. Germline V gene data show CDR1 as SGHTA and CDR2 as FQGNSA. J gave up 6 bases and V 5 bases, and 9 bases lay outside the gene matches. The CDR3 totals 14 residues.

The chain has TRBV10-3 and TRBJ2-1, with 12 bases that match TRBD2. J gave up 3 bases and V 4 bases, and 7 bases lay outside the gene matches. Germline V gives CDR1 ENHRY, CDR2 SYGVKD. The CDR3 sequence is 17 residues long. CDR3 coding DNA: TGTGCCATCAGTGGTTCTAGCGGGAGGGCCCTCTACAATGAGCAGTTCTTC. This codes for CAISGSSGRALYNEQFF.

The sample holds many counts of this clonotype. CDR3 bases: TGTGCCAGCAGCCAAGATCCCTGGACTTTTGGGGCGTACAATGAGCAGTTCTTC. This encodes CASSQDPWTFGAYNEQFF. V usage is TRBV4-2 and J usage is TRBJ2-1, with D perhaps given as TRBD1 or TRBD2 (5 bases each). This CDR3 spans 18 amino acids. The V and J ends lost 0 bases and 4 bases respectively, with 19 bases between them. The germline V gene has CDR1 LGHNA and CDR2 YNFKEQ.

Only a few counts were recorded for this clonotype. CDR3 in amino acids: CASTRGWQETQYF. CDR3 nucleotide sequence: TGTGCCAGCACTCGAGGGTGGCAAGAGACCCAGTACTTC. V usage is TRBV2 and J usage is TRBJ2-5; a possible D gene is TRBD2 (5 bases). This CDR3 region has 13 residues. Trimming cost V 7 bases and J 2 bases, with 11 bases left between them. CDR1 is SNHLY, CDR2 FYNNEI, per germline.

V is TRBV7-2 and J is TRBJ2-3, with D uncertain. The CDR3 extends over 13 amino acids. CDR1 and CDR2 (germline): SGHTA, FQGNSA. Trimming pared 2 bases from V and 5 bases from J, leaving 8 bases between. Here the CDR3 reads CASSLLTRDTQYF. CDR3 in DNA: TGTGCCAGCAGCTTACTAACGAGAGATACGCAGTATTTT.

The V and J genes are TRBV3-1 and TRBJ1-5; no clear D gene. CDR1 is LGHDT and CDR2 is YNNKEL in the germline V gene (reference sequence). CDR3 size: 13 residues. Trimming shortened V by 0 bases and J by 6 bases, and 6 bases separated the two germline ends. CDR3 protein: CASSQDRAQPQHF. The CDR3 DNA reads TGTGCCAGCAGCCAAGATCGGGCTCAGCCCCAGCATTTT.

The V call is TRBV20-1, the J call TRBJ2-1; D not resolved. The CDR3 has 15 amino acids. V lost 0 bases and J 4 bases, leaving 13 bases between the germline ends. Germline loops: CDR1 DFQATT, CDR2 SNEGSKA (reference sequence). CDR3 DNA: TGCAGTGCTAGAGAGTATGTGGTCAGGTACAATGAGCAGTTCTTC. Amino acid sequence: CSAREYVVRYNEQFF.

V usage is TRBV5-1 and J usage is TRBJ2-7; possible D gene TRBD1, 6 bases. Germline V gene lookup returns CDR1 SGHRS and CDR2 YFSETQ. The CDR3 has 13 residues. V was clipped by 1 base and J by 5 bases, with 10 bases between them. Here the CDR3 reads CASSLPQGDEQYF. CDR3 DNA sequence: TGCGCCAGCAGCTTGCCACAGGGTGACGAGCAGTACTTC.

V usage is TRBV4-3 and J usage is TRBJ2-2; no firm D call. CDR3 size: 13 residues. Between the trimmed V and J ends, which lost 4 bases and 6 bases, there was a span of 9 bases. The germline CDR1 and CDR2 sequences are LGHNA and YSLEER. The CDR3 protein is CASSRQIAGELFF. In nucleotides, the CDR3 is TGCGCCAGCAGCCGCCAGATCGCCGGGGAGCTGTTTTTT.

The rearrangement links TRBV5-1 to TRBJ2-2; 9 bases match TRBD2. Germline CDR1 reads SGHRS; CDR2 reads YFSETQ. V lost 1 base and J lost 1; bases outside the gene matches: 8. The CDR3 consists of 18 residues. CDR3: CASSLSSSGTGNTGELFF. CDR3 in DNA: TGCGCCAGCAGCTTGAGTTCTAGCGGGACCGGGAACACCGGGGAGCTGTTTTTT. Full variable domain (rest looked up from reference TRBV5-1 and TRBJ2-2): KAGVTQTPRYLIKTRGQQVTLSCSPISGHRSVSWYQQTPGQGLQFLFEYFSETQRNKGNFPGRFSGRQFSNSRSEMNVSTLELGDSALYLCASSLSSSGTGNTGELFFGEGSRLTVL.

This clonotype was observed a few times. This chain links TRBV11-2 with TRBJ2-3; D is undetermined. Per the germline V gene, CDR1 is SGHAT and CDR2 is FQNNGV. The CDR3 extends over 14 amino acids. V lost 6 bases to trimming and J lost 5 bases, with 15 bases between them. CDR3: CASRGPRSGDTQYF. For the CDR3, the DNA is TGTGCCAGCAGAGGGCCTCGGTCGGGAGATACGCAGTATTTT.

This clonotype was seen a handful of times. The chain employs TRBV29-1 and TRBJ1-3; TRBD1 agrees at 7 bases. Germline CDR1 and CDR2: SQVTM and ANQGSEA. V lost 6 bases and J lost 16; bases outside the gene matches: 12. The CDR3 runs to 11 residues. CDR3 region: CSVWEGAGNYF. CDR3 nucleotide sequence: TGCAGCGTGTGGGAGGGGGCAGGAAATTATTTT.

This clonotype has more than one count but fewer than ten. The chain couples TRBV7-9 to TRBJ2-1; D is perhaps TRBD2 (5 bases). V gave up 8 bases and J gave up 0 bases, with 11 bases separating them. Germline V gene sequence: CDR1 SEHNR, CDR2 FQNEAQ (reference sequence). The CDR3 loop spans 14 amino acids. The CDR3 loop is CASRPGFSYNEQFF. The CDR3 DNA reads TGTGCCAGCCGACCGGGGTTCTCCTACAATGAGCAGTTCTTC.